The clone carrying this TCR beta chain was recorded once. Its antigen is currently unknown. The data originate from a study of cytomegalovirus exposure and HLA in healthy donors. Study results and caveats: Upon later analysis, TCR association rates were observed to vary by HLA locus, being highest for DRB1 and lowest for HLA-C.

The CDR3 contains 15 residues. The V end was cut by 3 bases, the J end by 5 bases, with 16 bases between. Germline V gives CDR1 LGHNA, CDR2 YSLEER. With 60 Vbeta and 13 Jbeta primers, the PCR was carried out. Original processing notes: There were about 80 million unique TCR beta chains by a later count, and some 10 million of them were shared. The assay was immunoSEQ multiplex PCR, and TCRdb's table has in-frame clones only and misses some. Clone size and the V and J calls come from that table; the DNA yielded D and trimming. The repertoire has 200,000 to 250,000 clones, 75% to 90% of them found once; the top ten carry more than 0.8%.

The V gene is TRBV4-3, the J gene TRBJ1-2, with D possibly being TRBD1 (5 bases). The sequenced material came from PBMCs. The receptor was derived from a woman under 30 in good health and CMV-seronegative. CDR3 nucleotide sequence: TGCGCCAGCAGCCAGACATTAGGGGACTCATATGGCTACACCTTC. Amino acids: CASSQTLGDSYGYTF.